The present T cell receptor beta chain was sequenced within a study of Ad26.COV2.S vaccination and SARS-CoV-2 variants. The overall study: Sample donor was a member of the COV1001 Ad26.COV2.S trial arm.

As concerns this clone: Its antigen remains unknown.

The data were produced by immunoSEQ multiplex PCR, yet TCRdb's version contains in-frame clones alone and is incomplete. The sample carries about 680,000 clones, around 89% recorded once. Study outcomes and limitations: Reported post-vaccination CD8+ and CD4+ T cell responses to spike showed substantial breadth.

The CDR3 runs to 15 residues. Germline CDR1 SGHDN, CDR2 FVKESK. V was cut by 1 base and J by 4 bases, with 13 bases left in between. As for treatment: some 20 received Ad26.COV2.S at low or high dose, single or two shots; about 5 received placebo; per-sample allocation not given. All samples were drawn on day 63, counting from the first vaccine or placebo injection. Wuhan-strain SARS-CoV-2 spike was expressed by the Ad26 vector that made up the vaccine. The chain recombines TRBV14 with TRBJ1-2; D call uncertain. The TCR originated in a person between 18 and 65 years old who received the Ad26.COV2.S COVID-19 vaccine or a placebo. The source material was peripheral blood, sampled in a trial of Ad26.COV2.S vaccine versus placebo. The CDR3 is CASSQGQAGIYGYTF. The CDR3 DNA is TGTGCCAGCAGCCAAGGTCAGGCCGGAATCTATGGCTACACCTTC.